Following are 8 T cell receptor beta chains from one sample sequenced in a study of technical replicates of blood from several donors. The method was immunoSEQ multiplex PCR; TCRdb's version includes in-frame clones alone and lacks a portion of them. The sample carries about 68,000 clones, roughly 97% recorded once. The sequencing sample was made of T cells isolated from PBMCs. The source is a human donor in good health.

This chain links TRBV27 with TRBJ1-1; TRBD1 matches at 8 bases. CDR1 MNHEY and CDR2 SMNVEV come from the germline V gene (reference sequence). This CDR3 contains 15 residues. V was clipped by 10 bases and J by 0 bases; unmatched bases: 10. CDR3 sequence reads: CATLRDRRMNTEAFF. In DNA, the CDR3 is TGTGCCACACTCCGGGACAGGAGAATGAACACTGAAGCTTTCTTT.

The chain uses TRBV18 and TRBJ2-2; 10 bases agree with TRBD1. The CDR3 has 18 amino acids. Germline CDR1 is KGHSH and CDR2 is LQKENI. V lost 2 bases, J lost 4 bases, and 10 bases stayed unmatched. CDR3 loop: CASSPGFFGTGVTGELFF. CDR3 coding DNA: TGTGCCAGCTCACCAGGTTTCTTCGGGACAGGGGTCACCGGGGAGCTGTTTTTT.

This chain uses TRBV5-1 with TRBJ1-5; tentatively, D is TRBD1 (6 bases). V lost 6 bases and J lost 10, with 17 bases in between. There are 13 residues in the CDR3. Germline V lookup: CDR1 SGHRS, CDR2 YFSETQ. For the CDR3, the DNA is TGCGCCAGCACCCTCGACGGGGGGCAACCCCAGCATTTT. Its protein product is CASTLDGGQPQHF.

This chain links TRBV2 with TRBJ2-1; D is uncertain. Germline V gene lookup returns CDR1 SNHLY and CDR2 FYNNEI. Trimming took 8 bases from V and 8 from J, leaving 13 bases between them. This CDR3 region has 12 residues. For the CDR3, the DNA is TGTGCCAGCCTTGTGAGGTCAGATGAGCAGTTCTTC. It yields the protein CASLVRSDEQFF.

This clone was counted a single time. The chain uses TRBV19 and TRBJ1-5, with D possibly being TRBD1 (5 bases). V lost 7 bases and J lost 6, with 13 bases in between. The germline CDR1 and CDR2 sequences are LNHDA and SQIVND (reference sequence). CDR3 size: 13 residues. The CDR3 DNA is TGTGCCAGTACAGGGAGGGGAATTCAGCCCCAGCATTTT. Its protein product is CASTGRGIQPQHF.

V usage is TRBV9 and J usage is TRBJ2-7, with 9 positions matching TRBD1. Unmatched junction bases numbered 8, after V lost 4 bases and J lost 3 bases. Looked up from germline, CDR1 is SGDLS and CDR2 is YYNGEE. The CDR3 totals 15 residues. CDR3 nucleotides: TGTGCCAGCAGCCCCGGCTGGGACAGGGACTACGAGCAGTACTTC. Translating it yields CASSPGWDRDYEQYF.

The chain carries TRBV30 and TRBJ2-3, with D perhaps TRBD2 (6 bases). The CDR3 totals 16 residues. V dropped 0 bases and J dropped 4 bases, with 17 bases sitting between them. The germline gives CDR1 GTSNPN, CDR2 SVGIG (reference sequence). Here the CDR3 reads CAWSVRWDSNPDTQYF. Written as DNA, the CDR3 is TGTGCCTGGAGTGTTAGATGGGACTCAAACCCAGATACGCAGTATTTT. Variable domain in full (rest from reference TRBV30 and TRBJ2-3): SQTIHQWPATLVQPVGSPLSLECTVEGTSNPNLYWYRQAAGRGLQLLFYSVGIGQISSEVPQNLSASRPQDRQFILSSKKLLLSDSGFYLCAWSVRWDSNPDTQYFGPGTRLTVL.

The chain combines TRBV9 with TRBJ1-2, with a possible D match to TRBD1 (6 bases). The V gene's germline CDR1 is SGDLS and CDR2 YYNGEE. The CDR3 length is 15 residues. Trimming pared 0 bases from V and 6 bases from J, leaving 15 bases between. The CDR3 spells CASSVVGRGTDGYTF. CDR3 sequence (DNA): TGTGCCAGCAGCGTAGTTGGCAGGGGTACCGATGGCTACACCTTC.